Below, 21 T cell receptor beta chains from the same sample are listed, as sequenced in a study of cytomegalovirus exposure and HLA in healthy donors. The PCR was carried out with 60 Vbeta primers and 13 Jbeta primers. Method: immunoSEQ multiplex PCR; TCRdb's copy keeps in-frame clones and lacks some. The top ten hold over 0.3% of the sample, which has roughly 250,000 clones, under 90% seen once. The sequencing input was PBMCs. These receptors were taken from a girl aged 2 to 10 in good health and CMV-seronegative.

This clone was found once. V gene TRBV28 combines with J gene TRBJ2-7; 12 bases are shared with TRBD2. This CDR3 comprises 20 residues. From germline, CDR1 is MDHEN and CDR2 SYDVKM. V was clipped by 3 bases and J by 0 bases; unmatched bases: 15. CDR3 region: CASSFPPRTSGASLSYEQYF. CDR3 bases: TGTGCCAGCAGTTTCCCCCCACGGACTAGCGGGGCCTCACTCTCCTACGAGCAGTACTTC.

This clone appeared a few times. This rearrangement joins TRBV6-1 to TRBJ1-6; 8 positions agree with TRBD1. V was clipped by 2 bases and J by 9 bases; unmatched bases: 9. There are 16 residues in the CDR3. CDR1 and CDR2 from the germline V gene are MNHNS and SASEGT. The CDR3 sequence is CASSEPPGQVLSPLHF. CDR3 DNA: TGTGCCAGCAGTGAACCACCGGGACAGGTTCTTTCACCCCTCCACTTT.

A word on this clone: An end of the junction does not agree with germline; a read error may underlie this. Distinct nucleotide sequences in the sample also encode this CDR3. The rearrangement uses TRBV7-9 and TRBJ2-7; 7 nucleotides line up with TRBD1. The CDR3 is made up of 16 amino acids. Germline V gene lookup returns CDR1 SEHNR and CDR2 FQNEAQ (reference sequence). In DNA, the CDR3 is TGTGCCAGCAGCTTACCGACCAGGGGGAAATTCCACGAACAGTACTTC. Encoded protein: CASSLPTRGKFHEQYF.

The rearrangement links TRBV30 to TRBJ2-7; D gene ambiguous. CDR3 size: 11 residues. Trimming removed 3 bases at V and 4 bases at J, with 7 bases between. Per germline, CDR1 GTSNPN and CDR2 SVGIG (reference sequence). This chain's CDR3 is CAWRRRYEQYF. The CDR3, as DNA: TGTGCCTGGAGACGGCGGTACGAGCAGTACTTC.

V is TRBV5-4 and J is TRBJ2-2; possibly TRBD1 for D (5 bases). Germline CDR1 and CDR2: SGHNT and YYREEE (reference sequence). The CDR3 runs to 14 residues. Trimming left V 0 bases short and J 6 bases short, with 9 bases between. Here the CDR3 reads CASSLGVGAGELFF. The CDR3 DNA follows: TGTGCCAGCAGCTTGGGAGTAGGGGCCGGGGAGCTGTTTTTT.

For this clone: The same CDR3 is also encoded by other DNA sequences in this sample. The chain employs TRBV18 and TRBJ2-1; 13 bases align to TRBD2. J lost 4 bases, V lost 3 bases, and 3 bases had no gene match. Germline V gene lookup returns CDR1 KGHSH and CDR2 LQKENI. The CDR3 contains 16 residues. This chain's CDR3 is CASSPRTSGRYNEQFF. In DNA form, the CDR3 reads TGTGCCAGCTCACCGCGGACTAGCGGGAGATACAATGAGCAGTTCTTC.

V usage is TRBV7-6 and J usage is TRBJ1-1; D might be TRBD1 (6 bases). CDR1 SGHVS and CDR2 FNYEAQ come from the germline V gene. This CDR3 comprises 12 residues. V was pared by 4 bases and J by 7 bases, with 10 bases between. Here the CDR3 DNA reads TGTGCCAGCAGCTCACAGGGATGTGAAGCTTTCTTT. Translated: CASSSQGCEAFF.

The V call is TRBV7-3, the J call TRBJ1-6; 8 nucleotides line up with TRBD1. CDR3 size: 15 residues. Unmatched junction bases numbered 8, after V lost 5 bases and J lost 8 bases. Per the germline V gene, CDR1 is SGHTA and CDR2 is FQGTGA. CDR3 sequence (DNA): TGTGCCAGCAGCCCCGGACAGGGAGGGGATTCACCCCTCCACTTT. The encoded protein is CASSPGQGGDSPLHF.

The V gene is TRBV5-6, the J gene TRBJ2-1, with 8 bases aligning to TRBD2. The CDR3 totals 16 residues. The germline CDR1 and CDR2 sequences are SGHDT and YYEEEE. With V trimmed by 0 bases and J by 4 bases, 6 bases remained unmatched. CDR3 residues: CASSLATAGVYNEQFF. The CDR3 DNA sequence: TGTGCCAGCAGCTTGGCAACAGCGGGAGTATACAATGAGCAGTTCTTC.

The J gene is TRBJ2-5, the V gene TRBV25-1, with D perhaps matching TRBD2 (5 bases). The better agreement between TRBJ2-7 and the DNA end casts doubt on the J call. This CDR3 is 13 amino acids long. Germline V gene sequence: CDR1 MGHDK, CDR2 SYGVNS. This CDR3 is CASSELEVYEQYF. CDR3 DNA sequence: TGTGCCAGCAGTGAATTGGAGGTCTACGAGCAGTACTTC.

This rearrangement joins TRBV7-9 to TRBJ2-7; 7 nucleotides align to TRBD1. This CDR3 is 16 amino acids long. V lost 7 bases and J lost 0; bases outside the gene matches: 12. From germline, CDR1 is SEHNR and CDR2 FQNEAQ (reference sequence). The DNA of the CDR3 is TGTGCCAGCAACTCCGTAAGGGGGCGCCTCTCCTACGAGCAGTACTTC. Its translation is CASNSVRGRLSYEQYF.

V and J are TRBV27 and TRBJ2-1, with TRBD1 matching 7 bases. This CDR3 comprises 14 residues. The junction had 7 bases not matched to a gene; V was cut back by 5 bases and J by 6 bases. Germline loops: CDR1 MNHEY, CDR2 SMNVEV (reference sequence). The DNA for the CDR3 is TGTGCCAGCAGTCCCCGGACAGGCGGCAATGAGCAGTTCTTC. This translates into CASSPRTGGNEQFF.

This clone turned up a few times. The chain couples TRBV27 to TRBJ1-2, with a tentative D call TRBD1 (6 bases). V gave up 6 bases and J gave up 6 bases, with 17 bases separating them. Germline V gene data show CDR1 as MNHEY and CDR2 as SMNVEV (reference sequence). The CDR3 is made up of 14 amino acids. The CDR3 spells CASRATGLRNGYTF. The CDR3 DNA follows: TGTGCCAGCAGGGCCACAGGGTTACGAAATGGCTACACCTTC.

This clone was observed a handful of times. The chain has TRBV6-4 and TRBJ1-1, with 7 bases lining up with TRBD1. J gave up 6 bases and V 5 bases, and 6 bases lay outside the gene matches. The germline V gene encodes CDR1 MRHNA and CDR2 SNTAGT. This CDR3 is built from 13 residues. The CDR3 protein is CASSTLTGAEAFF. The CDR3 DNA sequence: TGTGCCAGCAGTACTCTAACAGGGGCTGAAGCTTTCTTT.

This clone has only a few counts. The rearrangement uses TRBV29-1 and TRBJ2-7; 14 nucleotides match TRBD2. Per the germline V gene, CDR1 is SQVTM and CDR2 is ANQGSEA. CDR3 length: 15 residues. V trimming: 5 bases; J trimming: 3 bases; junction bases outside the gene matches: 6. CDR3 nucleotides: TGCAGCGTTTATTCCGGGACTAGCGGGAGCTACGAGCAGTACTTC. Protein: CSVYSGTSGSYEQYF.

The CDR3 region has the DNA TGCGCCAGCAGCTTGGCTAGGGGCAGTGCTAACTATGGCTACACCTTC. It is translated as CASSLARGSANYGYTF. The rearrangement uses TRBV5-1 and TRBJ1-2; TRBD1 is a possible D gene (5 bases). This CDR3 region has 16 residues. Per the germline V gene, CDR1 is SGHRS and CDR2 is YFSETQ. The ends were cut back, 0 bases at V and 0 bases at J, with 12 bases in the middle.

The chain uses TRBV4-2 and TRBJ2-1, with 9 bases aligning to TRBD2. CDR1 and CDR2 from the germline V gene are LGHNA and YNFKEQ. CDR3 length: 14 residues. The J segment lost 9 bases and the V segment lost 4 bases, leaving 7 bases of the junction unmatched. CDR3 in DNA: TGTGCCAGCAGCCCATTAGCGGGAGAGTCTGAGCAGTTCTTC. This codes for CASSPLAGESEQFF.

This clone was counted only a few times. This chain uses TRBV28 with TRBJ2-1; D might be TRBD2 (5 bases). V lost 8 bases, J lost 2 bases, and 13 bases lay in between. Looked up from germline, CDR1 is MDHEN and CDR2 is SYDVKM. This CDR3 comprises 14 residues. The DNA for the CDR3 is TGTGCCAGCTGCCGTGGAGGAACCTACAATGAGCAGTTCTTC. It translates to CASCRGGTYNEQFF. The full variable domain, its missing parts supplied by reference TRBV28 and TRBJ2-1, is DVKVTQSSRYLVKRTGEKVFLECVQDMDHENMFWYRQDPGLGLRLIYFSYDVKMKEKGDIPEGYSVSREKKERFSLILESASTNQTSMYLCASCRGGTYNEQFFGPGTRLTVL.

The CDR3: CASSPVWGGQETQYF. In nucleotides, the CDR3 is TGTGCCAGCAGTCCAGTTTGGGGGGGACAAGAGACCCAGTACTTC. V and J are TRBV25-1 and TRBJ2-5; 7 bases align to TRBD2. Germline V gene sequence: CDR1 MGHDK, CDR2 SYGVNS. V was clipped by 5 bases and J by 2 bases; unmatched bases: 8. The CDR3 is 15 residues long.

The rearrangement joins TRBV18 to TRBJ2-7; TRBD2 is a possible D gene (6 bases). Germline V gene sequence: CDR1 KGHSH, CDR2 LQKENI. The V end was cut by 3 bases, the J end by 1 base, with 19 bases between. This CDR3 spans 17 amino acids. The CDR3 region is CASSPGLGAGDSYEQYF. The CDR3 coding sequence is TGTGCCAGCTCACCCGGATTGGGAGCGGGCGATTCCTACGAGCAGTACTTC.

The J gene is TRBJ1-3, the V gene TRBV6-1, with 10 bases fitting TRBD1. The length of the CDR3 is 13 residues. V dropped 8 bases and J dropped 8; count of bases not matched to a gene: 6. The germline V gene encodes CDR1 MNHNS and CDR2 SASEGT. The CDR3 nucleotides are TGTGCCAGCCCCGGGACAGGGGTGGACACCATATATTTT. Translated: CASPGTGVDTIYF.